Included here is one T cell receptor beta chain sequence, with context. No antigen is known for it. Using immunoSEQ multiplex PCR, the repertoire was profiled, and TCRdb retains in-frame clones only, with some absent. Of roughly 150,000 clones in the sample, roughly 93% were seen once. These data are taken from a study of T cell responses to AZD1222 COVID-19 vaccine. Study-wide results and limits: Seropositive AZD1222 recipients at baseline numbered only 6 or 7.

Deletions cut 6 bases from V and 7 bases from J, with 15 bases between. Germline loops: CDR1 SNHLY, CDR2 FYNNEI. The CDR3 runs to 13 residues. The receptor was derived from an adult who received the AZD1222 COVID-19 vaccine. This specimen consisted of peripheral blood, obtained 28 days after the second AZD1222 dose. The rearrangement links TRBV2 to TRBJ1-2, with a possible D match to TRBD1 (6 bases). The CDR3, as DNA: TGTGCCAGCAGGGGGGCCGTTGTTTTTGGCTACACCTTC. This translates into CASRGAVVFGYTF.